The present T cell receptor (beta chain) was sequenced within a study of blood T cell repertoires in COVID-19. Study as a whole: Sources were T cells, B-cell-depleted T cells, or PBMCs; the material itself was cDNA or gDNA.

The germline V gene encodes CDR1 DFQATT and CDR2 SNEGSKA (reference sequence). CDR3 length: 16 amino acids. Repertoires were generated with immunoSEQ multiplex PCR, while TCRdb's copy carries only in-frame clones and drops some. There are 70,000 to 100,000 clones in the sample; 60% to 80% occur only once, and around 4.4% lies in the top ten. This clone appeared a few times. Its ends do not fully match the called genes, so a read error is possible. The clonotype was recovered from a woman aged 50 to 65 with acute or convalescent COVID-19. This chain joins TRBV20-1 and TRBJ2-2; maybe TRBD2 (5 bases). Sequenced input: peripheral blood. In DNA form, the CDR3 reads TGCAGTGCTAGTGTAAGCGGCAGGAAGAACCCCGGGGAGCTGTTTTTT. Its protein is CSASVSGRKNPGELFF.